What follows are 3 T cell receptor beta chains derived from one specimen sequenced in a study of shared clonotypes between healthy human individuals. Some clones are missing from TCRdb's copy, which holds only in-frame ones; the method was immunoSEQ multiplex PCR. Here the sample spans around 2.3 million clones, roughly 95% being singletons. Input material: naive CD4+ T cells sorted from blood. Documented subset: CD45RA+ positively selected. The receptors were gathered from a man between 18 and 35 years old in good health.

In this sample, this clone turned up once. The chain links TRBV6-5 to TRBJ2-7; 7 nucleotides match TRBD2. Germline-derived CDR1 and CDR2 are MNHEY and SVGAGI. The CDR3 covers 15 residues. Trimming took 5 bases from V and 2 from J; bases not matched to a gene: 9. The CDR3 DNA reads TGTGCCAGCAGTCCGGGGGGAGGCGCAACCTACGAGCAGTACTTC. Amino acids: CASSPGGGATYEQYF.

The chain recombines TRBV5-6 with TRBJ1-2; 9 bases align to TRBD1. Per the germline V gene, CDR1 is SGHDT and CDR2 is YYEEEE. J lost 4 bases, V lost 4 bases, and 5 bases had no gene match. The CDR3 is 14 residues long. The CDR3 loop reads CASSTGTGFYGYTF. The DNA for the CDR3 is TGTGCCAGCAGCACCGGGACAGGGTTCTATGGCTACACCTTC.

This chain joins TRBV6-1 and TRBJ1-2; D uncertain. V lost 7 bases and J lost 2, with 17 bases in between. CDR3 length: 15 amino acids. Germline values: CDR1 MNHNS, CDR2 SASEGT. Written as DNA, the CDR3 is TGTGCCAGCACCATCCACGGAGAGCTAAACTATGGCTACACCTTC. This gives the protein CASTIHGELNYGYTF.